One and the same sample provided the 32 T cell receptor beta chains below, sequenced in a study of Siglec-9 on CD8 T cells in melanoma. The table came from immunoSEQ multiplex PCR; TCRdb's copy has only in-frame clones and leaves some out. The table has roughly 35,000 clones, about four fifths seen once. Sequencing used Siglec-9- CD8+ T cells sorted from blood. These TCRs come from a human donor in good health.

The J gene is TRBJ2-7, the V gene TRBV28; TRBD2 matches at 7 bases. V gave up 5 bases and J gave up 6 bases; unmatched junction bases: 7. The CDR3 contains 13 residues. The germline CDR1 and CDR2 sequences are MDHEN and SYDVKM. This CDR3 reads CASSPGLAAEQYF. The CDR3 coding sequence is TGTGCCAGCAGTCCGGGCCTAGCGGCCGAGCAGTACTTC.

The chain couples TRBV10-2 to TRBJ1-2; D uncertain. V was pared by 2 bases and J by 4 bases, with 8 bases between. This CDR3 has 13 amino acids. Per the germline V gene, CDR1 is WSHSY and CDR2 is SAAADI. The CDR3 DNA is TGCGCCAGCAGTGAGGGAAGTGGCTATGGCTACACCTTC. Encoded protein: CASSEGSGYGYTF.

The rearrangement uses TRBV5-4 and TRBJ1-4; weak D call: TRBD1 (5 bases). CDR1 is SGHNT and CDR2 is YYREEE in the germline V gene (reference sequence). The V end was cut by 4 bases, the J end by 3 bases, with 13 bases between. This CDR3 has 15 amino acids. The CDR3 reads CASSPAGRSNEKLFF. DNA of the CDR3: TGTGCCAGCAGCCCCGCGGGGCGTTCTAATGAAAAACTGTTTTTT.

CDR3 loop: CASSLKLYSNQPQHF. For the CDR3, the DNA is TGTGCCAGCAGTTTGAAGCTATATAGCAATCAGCCCCAGCATTTT. The rearrangement uses TRBV28 and TRBJ1-5; D is uncertain. This CDR3 contains 15 residues. Trimming took 3 bases from V and 0 from J, leaving 9 bases between them. Germline lookup yields CDR1 MDHEN and CDR2 SYDVKM.

This chain uses TRBV4-1 with TRBJ2-7; D is unclear. V lost 2 bases to trimming and J lost 0 bases, with 5 bases between them. Per germline, CDR1 MGHRA and CDR2 YSYEKL. The CDR3 is made up of 13 amino acids. Here the CDR3 DNA reads TGCGCCAGCAGCCAAACACCCTCCTACGAGCAGTACTTC. It encodes CASSQTPSYEQYF.

Written as DNA, the CDR3 is TGTGCCAGCAGCCCGAGAAAAAAACGGACAGATACGCAGTATTTT. It specifies CASSPRKKRTDTQYF. This sequence joins TRBV7-9 and TRBJ2-3; no clear D. Trimming removed 5 bases from V and 3 bases from J, with 15 bases in between. CDR1 and CDR2 (germline): SEHNR, FQNEAQ (reference sequence). The CDR3 covers 15 residues.

The chain has TRBV6-6 and TRBJ2-3, with D perhaps TRBD1 (5 bases). The CDR3 is 16 residues long. Germline values: CDR1 MNHNY, CDR2 SVGAGI (reference sequence). V dropped 5 bases and J dropped 5 bases, with 20 bases sitting between them. CDR3 residues: CASSPTGFSVVDTQYF. CDR3 DNA sequence: TGTGCCAGCAGTCCAACAGGTTTCAGCGTGGTAGATACGCAGTATTTT.

The chain combines TRBV7-3 with TRBJ2-3, with TRBD1 matching over 9 bases. Germline V lookup: CDR1 SGHTA, CDR2 FQGTGA. The V gene end was trimmed by 5 bases and the J gene end by 0 bases; junction bases not matched to a gene: 3. The length of the CDR3 is 15 residues. The CDR3 here is CASSDRGFSTDTQYF. As DNA, the CDR3 is TGTGCCAGCAGCGACAGGGGGTTTAGCACAGATACGCAGTATTTT.

The CDR3 DNA is TGTGCCAGCAGTGAAGGAGCCCAGGCGACAGATACGCAGTATTTT. Its protein product is CASSEGAQATDTQYF. This chain connects TRBV6-1 to TRBJ2-3; D remains unclear. V lost 1 base and J lost 3, with 11 bases in between. The CDR3 is 15 amino acids. CDR1 is MNHNS and CDR2 is SASEGT in the germline V gene.

The chain uses TRBV6-4 and TRBJ2-3; D not certain. The CDR3 contains 13 residues. V was clipped by 8 bases and J by 0 bases, with 9 bases between them. Germline V lookup: CDR1 MRHNA, CDR2 SNTAGT. The CDR3 reads CASGRTSTDTQYF. The CDR3 DNA is TGTGCCAGCGGCCGAACAAGCACAGATACGCAGTATTTT.

The chain has TRBV6-1 and TRBJ2-7; D might be TRBD2 (7 bases). Per the germline V gene, CDR1 is MNHNS and CDR2 is SASEGT. The CDR3 sequence is 14 residues long. V was cut by 6 bases and J by 5 bases, with 17 bases left in between. Here the CDR3 DNA reads TGTGCCAGCAGGCTGAGGGGGGGTCACCACGAGCAGTACTTC. Translated: CASRLRGGHHEQYF.

The genes are TRBV16 and TRBJ1-1; D is uncertain. Germline CDR1 is KGHSY and CDR2 is FQNENV. Trimming removed 1 base at V and 2 bases at J, with 11 bases between. The CDR3 is 15 amino acids. The chain's CDR3 is CASSQFQSVNTEAFF. The CDR3 DNA reads as TGTGCCAGCAGCCAATTTCAATCAGTAAACACTGAAGCTTTCTTT. The full variable domain, completed using reference TRBV16 and TRBJ1-1, is GEEVAQTPKHLVRGEGQKAKLYCAPIKGHSYVFWYQQVLKNEFKFLISFQNENVFDETGMPKERFSAKCLPNSPCSLEIQATKLEDSAVYFCASSQFQSVNTEAFFGQGTRLTVV.

The J gene is TRBJ2-2, the V gene TRBV2; weak D call: TRBD2 (6 bases). This CDR3 spans 14 amino acids. Between the trimmed V and J ends, which lost 5 bases and 4 bases, there was a span of 11 bases. In germline, CDR1 is SNHLY, CDR2 FYNNEI. CDR3 region: CASSQGSGTGELFF. CDR3 in DNA: TGTGCCAGCAGTCAGGGTAGCGGCACCGGGGAGCTGTTTTTT. The variable domain in full, with the rest retrieved from reference TRBV2 and TRBJ2-2, is EPEVTQTPSHQVTQMGQEVILRCVPISNHLYFYWYRQILGQKVEFLVSFYNNEISEKSEIFDDQFSVERPDGSNFTLKIRSTKLEDSAMYFCASSQGSGTGELFFGEGSRLTVL.

The sample holds a few counts of this clone. The chain recombines TRBV5-1 with TRBJ1-6; TRBD1 aligns across 7 bases. The CDR3 totals 15 residues. CDR1 and CDR2 from the germline V gene are SGHRS and YFSETQ. V trimming: 0 bases; J trimming: 5 bases; junction bases outside the gene matches: 2. CDR3 nucleotides: TGCGCCAGCAGCTTGGAGGGACAGCATAATTCACCCCTCCACTTT. Amino acid sequence: CASSLEGQHNSPLHF. The variable domain in full, with the rest retrieved from reference TRBV5-1 and TRBJ1-6, is KAGVTQTPRYLIKTRGQQVTLSCSPISGHRSVSWYQQTPGQGLQFLFEYFSETQRNKGNFPGRFSGRQFSNSRSEMNVSTLELGDSALYLCASSLEGQHNSPLHFGNGTRLTVT.

The chain carries TRBV19 and TRBJ2-2; D possibly uses TRBD1 or TRBD2 (6 bases each). V lost 5 bases, J lost 5 bases, and 18 bases lay in between. The CDR3 consists of 16 residues. The germline CDR1 and CDR2 sequences are LNHDA and SQIVND (reference sequence). The CDR3 region is CASSPLGGTFTGELFF. The CDR3 DNA follows: TGTGCCAGTAGTCCCCTTGGGGGGACATTTACCGGGGAGCTGTTTTTT.

CDR3 sequence (DNA): TGTGCCAGCAGCTGGGCAGGGGAATCGGCTTTCTTT. It specifies CASSWAGESAFF. The chain recombines TRBV7-2 with TRBJ1-1; maybe TRBD1 (6 bases). The CDR3 spans 12 residues. Trimming shortened V by 4 bases and J by 11 bases, and 14 bases separated the two germline ends. Germline V gene lookup returns CDR1 SGHTA and CDR2 FQGNSA.

The chain links TRBV9 to TRBJ2-7; D not resolved. In germline, CDR1 is SGDLS, CDR2 YYNGEE. CDR3 size: 16 residues. The ends were cut back, 4 bases at V and 0 bases at J, with 17 bases in the middle. CDR3 in amino acids: CASSPTSGASSYEQYF. Here the CDR3 DNA reads TGTGCCAGCAGCCCCACCTCCGGCGCAAGCTCCTACGAGCAGTACTTC.

The chain recombines TRBV6-1 with TRBJ1-2; D gene unclear. The CDR3 is made up of 15 amino acids. The V gene's germline CDR1 is MNHNS and CDR2 SASEGT. V shed 1 base and J shed 0 bases, with 9 bases lying between them. DNA for the CDR3: TGTGCCAGCAGTGAAGAACTCGGGGCTAACTATGGCTACACCTTC. As protein: CASSEELGANYGYTF.

The chain employs TRBV27 and TRBJ2-7, with D hard to call. Trimming pared 3 bases from V and 5 bases from J, leaving 11 bases between. Germline loops: CDR1 MNHEY, CDR2 SMNVEV (reference sequence). The CDR3 runs to 13 residues. CDR3 region: CASSFTGFHEQYF. The CDR3 bases are TGTGCCAGCAGTTTTACCGGGTTCCACGAGCAGTACTTC.

The gene calls are TRBV11-1 and TRBJ2-3, with 8 bases lining up with TRBD2. The J segment lost 3 bases and the V segment lost 2 bases, leaving 7 bases of the junction unmatched. Germline V gene sequence: CDR1 SGHAT, CDR2 FQDESV (reference sequence). This CDR3 contains 16 residues. CDR3 DNA: TGTGCCAGCAGCTTAAAGGCGGCGGGGGGAACAGATACGCAGTATTTT. It is translated as CASSLKAAGGTDTQYF.

The chain carries TRBV27 and TRBJ1-1; D gene unclear. Trimming shortened V by 2 bases and J by 1 base, and 8 bases separated the two germline ends. Germline V CDR1 and CDR2: MNHEY, SMNVEV (reference sequence). The CDR3 contains 14 residues. The CDR3 region is CASSLIFGNTEAFF. For the CDR3, the DNA is TGTGCCAGCAGTTTAATATTCGGGAACACTGAAGCTTTCTTT.

J is TRBJ1-1 and V is TRBV19, with D perhaps TRBD1 (5 bases). V was trimmed by 4 bases and J by 4 bases, leaving 13 bases between them. The CDR3 contains 14 residues. CDR1 is LNHDA, CDR2 SQIVND, per germline (reference sequence). This CDR3 reads CASSNPRDITEAFF. The CDR3 DNA is TGTGCCAGTAGTAATCCCAGGGATATCACTGAAGCTTTCTTT.

The chain combines TRBV27 with TRBJ2-1; 14 bases align to TRBD2. J lost 8 bases, V lost 3 bases, and 9 bases had no gene match. Germline V CDR1 and CDR2: MNHEY, SMNVEV (reference sequence). The CDR3 covers 17 residues. The CDR3 sequence: CASSFDSGTSGSHEQFF. The CDR3 DNA follows: TGTGCCAGCAGTTTCGATTCGGGGACTAGCGGGAGCCATGAGCAGTTCTTC.

The V and J genes are TRBV27 and TRBJ2-7; no definite D call. Germline CDR1 reads MNHEY; CDR2 reads SMNVEV (reference sequence). The CDR3 is made up of 11 amino acids. Trimming pared 8 bases from V and 6 bases from J, leaving 11 bases between. The CDR3 loop reads CASGEGREQYF. The CDR3 coding sequence is TGTGCCAGCGGTGAAGGGCGCGAGCAGTACTTC.

This clone occurred once. The chain joins TRBV2 to TRBJ1-3; tentative D call: TRBD1 (5 bases). Germline V lookup: CDR1 SNHLY, CDR2 FYNNEI. The ends were cut back, 2 bases at V and 1 base at J, with 12 bases in the middle. The CDR3 has 16 amino acids. The CDR3 DNA sequence: TGTGCCAGCAGTGAATGGGGGGATAATTCTGGAAACACCATATATTTT. As protein: CASSEWGDNSGNTIYF.

The chain is built from TRBV6-5 and TRBJ2-7; D is uncertain. Trimming removed 5 bases from V and 0 bases from J, with 8 bases in between. The CDR3 spans 13 residues. Germline-derived CDR1 and CDR2 are MNHEY and SVGAGI. This CDR3 is CASSATASYEQYF. The CDR3 bases are TGTGCCAGCAGTGCCACCGCCTCCTACGAGCAGTACTTC.

DNA of the CDR3: TGTGCCAGCAGTTCCACCGGGGGGACAGGGTTCTACGAGCAGTACTTC. Translated: CASSSTGGTGFYEQYF. This chain connects TRBV6-6 to TRBJ2-7; TRBD1 matches at 9 bases. Germline assignment: CDR1 MNHNY and CDR2 SVGAGI (reference sequence). The CDR3 has 16 residues. With V trimmed by 4 bases and J by 3 bases, 10 bases remained unmatched.

This chain links TRBV11-2 with TRBJ2-2, with unresolved D. The CDR3 consists of 15 residues. Looked up from germline, CDR1 is SGHAT and CDR2 is FQNNGV. Deletions cut 6 bases from V and 0 bases from J, with 11 bases between. The CDR3: CASSKGSANTGELFF. CDR3 in DNA: TGTGCCAGCAGTAAGGGCTCCGCGAACACCGGGGAGCTGTTTTTT.

This chain uses TRBV7-9 with TRBJ2-1; the D is unclear. This CDR3 is 16 amino acids long. CDR1 and CDR2 (germline): SEHNR, FQNEAQ (reference sequence). The V end lost 4 bases, the J end lost 0 bases, and 13 bases lay between the germline ends. The CDR3 sequence: CASSSGYSDSYNEQFF. The CDR3 nucleotides read TGTGCCAGCAGCTCCGGGTACTCCGACTCCTACAATGAGCAGTTCTTC.

This clone has just a few counts. The chain uses TRBV19 and TRBJ1-5; D is uncertain. The germline CDR1 and CDR2 sequences are LNHDA and SQIVND (reference sequence). Deletions cut 3 bases from V and 5 bases from J, with 14 bases between. This CDR3 region has 15 residues. The CDR3 spells CASSMLPPYDQPQHF. The CDR3 DNA reads as TGTGCCAGTAGTATGCTGCCTCCGTACGATCAGCCCCAGCATTTT.

In its sample, this clone was seen a few times. The rearrangement uses TRBV29-1 and TRBJ1-1; D possibly corresponds to TRBD1 (6 bases). The V gene lost 6 bases and the J gene lost 1 base, with 12 bases spanning the gap. This CDR3 is built from 13 residues. Germline-derived CDR1 and CDR2 are SQVTM and ANQGSEA. CDR3: CSVVSTGNTEAFF. The CDR3 nucleotides are TGCAGCGTCGTGTCGACAGGGAACACTGAAGCTTTCTTT.

V is TRBV27 and J is TRBJ2-7, with D perhaps TRBD1 (6 bases). Germline values: CDR1 MNHEY, CDR2 SMNVEV (reference sequence). This CDR3 has 15 residues. Trimming stripped 0 bases from V and 3 bases from J, with 12 bases between. This CDR3 reads CASSLSSARGYEQYF. In nucleotides, the CDR3 is TGTGCCAGCAGTTTATCGTCGGCCAGGGGCTACGAGCAGTACTTC.